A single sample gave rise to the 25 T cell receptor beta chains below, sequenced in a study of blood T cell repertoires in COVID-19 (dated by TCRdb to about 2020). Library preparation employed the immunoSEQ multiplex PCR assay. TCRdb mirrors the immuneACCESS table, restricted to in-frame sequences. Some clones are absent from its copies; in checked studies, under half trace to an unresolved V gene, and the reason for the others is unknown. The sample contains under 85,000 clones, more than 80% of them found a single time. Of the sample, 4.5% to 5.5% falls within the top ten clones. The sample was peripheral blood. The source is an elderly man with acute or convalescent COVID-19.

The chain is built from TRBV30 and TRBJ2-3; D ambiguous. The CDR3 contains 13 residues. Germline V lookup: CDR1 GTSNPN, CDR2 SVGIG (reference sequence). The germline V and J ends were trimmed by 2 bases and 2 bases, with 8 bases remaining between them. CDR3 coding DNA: TGTGCCTGGAGTACGGTATACACAGATACGCAGTATTTT. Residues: CAWSTVYTDTQYF.

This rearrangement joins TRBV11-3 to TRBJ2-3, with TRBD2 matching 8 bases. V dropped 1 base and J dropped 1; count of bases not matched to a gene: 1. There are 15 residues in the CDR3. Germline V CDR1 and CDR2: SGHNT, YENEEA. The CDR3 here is CASSLVLAGTDTQYF. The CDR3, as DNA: TGTGCCAGCAGCTTAGTACTAGCGGGCACAGATACGCAGTATTTT.

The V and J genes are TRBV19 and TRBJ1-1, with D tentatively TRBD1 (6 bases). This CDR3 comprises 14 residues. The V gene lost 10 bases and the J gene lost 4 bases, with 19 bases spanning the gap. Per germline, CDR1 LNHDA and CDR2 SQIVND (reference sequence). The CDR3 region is CAISSGGGSTEAFF. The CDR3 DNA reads TGTGCCATTTCCTCGGGGGGCGGGAGCACTGAAGCTTTCTTT.

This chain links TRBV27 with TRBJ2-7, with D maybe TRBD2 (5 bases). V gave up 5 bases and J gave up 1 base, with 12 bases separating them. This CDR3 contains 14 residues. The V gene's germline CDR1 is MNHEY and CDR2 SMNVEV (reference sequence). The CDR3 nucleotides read TGTGCCAGCAGTCCCCGGACTGATTCCTACGAGCAGTACTTC. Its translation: CASSPRTDSYEQYF.

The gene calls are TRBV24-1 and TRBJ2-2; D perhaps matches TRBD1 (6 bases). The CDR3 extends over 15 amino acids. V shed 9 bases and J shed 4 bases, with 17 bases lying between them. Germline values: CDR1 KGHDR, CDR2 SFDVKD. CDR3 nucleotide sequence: TGTGCCACCCGTGCGGGCAGGGGCTTCACCGGGGAGCTGTTTTTT. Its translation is CATRAGRGFTGELFF.

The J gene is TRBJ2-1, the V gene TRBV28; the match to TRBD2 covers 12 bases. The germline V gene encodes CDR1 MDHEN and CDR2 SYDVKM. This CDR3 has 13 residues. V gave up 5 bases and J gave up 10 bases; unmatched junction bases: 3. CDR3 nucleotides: TGTGCCAGCAGTACGACTAGCGGGGGCGAGCAGTTCTTC. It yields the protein CASSTTSGGEQFF.

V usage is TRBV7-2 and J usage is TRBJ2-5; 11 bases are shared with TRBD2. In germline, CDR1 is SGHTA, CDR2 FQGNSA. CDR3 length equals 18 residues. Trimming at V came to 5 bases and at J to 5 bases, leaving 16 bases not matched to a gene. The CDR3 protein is CASSPGRLAGTPTETQYF. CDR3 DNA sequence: TGTGCCAGCAGCCCGGGACGACTAGCGGGGACCCCGACGGAGACCCAGTACTTC.

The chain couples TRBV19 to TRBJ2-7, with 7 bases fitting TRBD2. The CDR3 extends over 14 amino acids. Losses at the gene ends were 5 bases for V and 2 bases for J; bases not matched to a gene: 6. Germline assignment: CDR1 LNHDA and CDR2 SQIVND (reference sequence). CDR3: CASSPREMTYEQYF. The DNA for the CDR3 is TGTGCCAGTAGTCCGCGGGAGATGACCTACGAGCAGTACTTC. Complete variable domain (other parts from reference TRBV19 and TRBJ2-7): DGGITQSPKYLFRKEGQNVTLSCEQNLNHDAMYWYRQDPGQGLRLIYYSQIVNDFQKGDIAEGYSVSREKKESFPLTVTSAQKNPTAFYLCASSPREMTYEQYFGPGTRLTVT.

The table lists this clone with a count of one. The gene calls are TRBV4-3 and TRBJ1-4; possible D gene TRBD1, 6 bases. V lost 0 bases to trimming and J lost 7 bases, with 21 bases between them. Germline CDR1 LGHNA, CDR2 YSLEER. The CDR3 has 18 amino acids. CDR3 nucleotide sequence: TGCGCCAGCAGCCAAGACAACGCTAGGGGGGGAGGAGGTGAAAAACTGTTTTTT. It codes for CASSQDNARGGGGEKLFF.

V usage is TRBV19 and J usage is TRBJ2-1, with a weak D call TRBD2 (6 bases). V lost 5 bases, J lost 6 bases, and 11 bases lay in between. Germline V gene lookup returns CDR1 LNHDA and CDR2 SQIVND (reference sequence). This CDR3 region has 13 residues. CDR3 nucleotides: TGTGCCAGTAGTCTGACTAGGAGCAATGAGCAGTTCTTC. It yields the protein CASSLTRSNEQFF.

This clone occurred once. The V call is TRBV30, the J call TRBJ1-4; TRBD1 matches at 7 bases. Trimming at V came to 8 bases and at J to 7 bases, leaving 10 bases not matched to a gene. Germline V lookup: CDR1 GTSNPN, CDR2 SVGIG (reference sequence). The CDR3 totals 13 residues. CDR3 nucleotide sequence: TGTGCCGGTAACAGGGGACGGGGTGAAAAACTGTTTTTT. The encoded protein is CAGNRGRGEKLFF.

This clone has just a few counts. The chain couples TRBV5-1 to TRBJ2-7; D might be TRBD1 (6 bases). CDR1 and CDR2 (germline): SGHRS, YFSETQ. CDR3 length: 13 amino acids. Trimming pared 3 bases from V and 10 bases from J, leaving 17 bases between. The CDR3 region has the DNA TGCGCCAGCAGCTCGTCGACAGGAGCCTACCAGTACTTC. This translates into CASSSSTGAYQYF.

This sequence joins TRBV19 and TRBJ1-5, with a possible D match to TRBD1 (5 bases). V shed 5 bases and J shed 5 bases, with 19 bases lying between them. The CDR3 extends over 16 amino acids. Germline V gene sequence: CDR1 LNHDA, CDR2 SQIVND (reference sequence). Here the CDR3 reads CASSLPGSPGDQPQHF. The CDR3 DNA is TGTGCCAGTAGTCTGCCGGGCTCCCCGGGGGATCAGCCCCAGCATTTT.

The CDR3 reads CASSPPGDSNQPQHF. The CDR3 nucleotides are TGTGCCAGCTCACCACCCGGAGATAGCAATCAGCCCCAGCATTTT. V is TRBV18 and J is TRBJ1-5, with D unclear. Germline CDR1 KGHSH, CDR2 LQKENI. This CDR3 spans 15 amino acids. The V gene lost 0 bases and the J gene lost 0 bases, with 6 bases spanning the gap.

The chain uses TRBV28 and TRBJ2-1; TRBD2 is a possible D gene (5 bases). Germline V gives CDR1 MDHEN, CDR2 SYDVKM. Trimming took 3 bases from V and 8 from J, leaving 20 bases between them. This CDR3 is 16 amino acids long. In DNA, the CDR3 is TGTGCCAGCAGTTTCCCCATTCCGGGGATTGACGATGAGCAGTTCTTC. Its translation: CASSFPIPGIDDEQFF.

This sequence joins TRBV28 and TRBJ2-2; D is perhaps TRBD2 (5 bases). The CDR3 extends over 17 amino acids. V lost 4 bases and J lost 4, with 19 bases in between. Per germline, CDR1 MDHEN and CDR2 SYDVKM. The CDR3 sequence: CASSSQPGSLPTGELFF. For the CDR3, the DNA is TGTGCCAGCAGTTCCCAGCCGGGGAGTTTGCCCACCGGGGAGCTGTTTTTT. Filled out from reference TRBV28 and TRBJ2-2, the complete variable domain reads DVKVTQSSRYLVKRTGEKVFLECVQDMDHENMFWYRQDPGLGLRLIYFSYDVKMKEKGDIPEGYSVSREKKERFSLILESASTNQTSMYLCASSSQPGSLPTGELFFGEGSRLTVL.

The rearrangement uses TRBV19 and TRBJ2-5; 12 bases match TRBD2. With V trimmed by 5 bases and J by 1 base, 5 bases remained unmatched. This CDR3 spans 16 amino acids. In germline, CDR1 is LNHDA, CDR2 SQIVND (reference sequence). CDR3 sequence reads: CASSPRTSGVQETQYF. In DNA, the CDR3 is TGTGCCAGTAGTCCCAGGACTAGCGGGGTCCAAGAGACCCAGTACTTC. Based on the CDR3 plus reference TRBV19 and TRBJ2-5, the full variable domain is DGGITQSPKYLFRKEGQNVTLSCEQNLNHDAMYWYRQDPGQGLRLIYYSQIVNDFQKGDIAEGYSVSREKKESFPLTVTSAQKNPTAFYLCASSPRTSGVQETQYFGPGTRLLVL.

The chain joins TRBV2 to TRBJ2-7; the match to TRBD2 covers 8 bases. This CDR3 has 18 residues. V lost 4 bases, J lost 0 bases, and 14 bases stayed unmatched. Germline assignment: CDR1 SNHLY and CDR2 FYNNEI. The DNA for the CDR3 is TGTGCCAGCAGTGCCCGGGGTAGCGGGACACTTAGCTCCTACGAGCAGTACTTC. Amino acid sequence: CASSARGSGTLSSYEQYF. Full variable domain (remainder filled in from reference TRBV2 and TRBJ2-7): EPEVTQTPSHQVTQMGQEVILRCVPISNHLYFYWYRQILGQKVEFLVSFYNNEISEKSEIFDDQFSVERPDGSNFTLKIRSTKLEDSAMYFCASSARGSGTLSSYEQYFGPGTRLTVT.

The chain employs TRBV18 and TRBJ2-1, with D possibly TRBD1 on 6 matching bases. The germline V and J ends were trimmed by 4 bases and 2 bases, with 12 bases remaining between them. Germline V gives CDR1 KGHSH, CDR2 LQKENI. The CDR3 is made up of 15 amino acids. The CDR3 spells CASSLLEGAYNEQFF. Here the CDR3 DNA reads TGTGCCAGCTCACTCCTAGAGGGGGCCTACAATGAGCAGTTCTTC.

This chain's CDR3 is CASGLVAGAQYEQYF. CDR3 DNA sequence: TGTGCTAGTGGTTTGGTGGCGGGGGCGCAGTACGAGCAGTACTTC. This chain uses TRBV12-5 with TRBJ2-7, with a weak D call TRBD2 (7 bases). This CDR3 has 15 amino acids. Per the germline V gene, CDR1 is LGHNT and CDR2 is FRNRAP. The V end lost 0 bases, the J end lost 4 bases, and 13 bases lay between the germline ends.

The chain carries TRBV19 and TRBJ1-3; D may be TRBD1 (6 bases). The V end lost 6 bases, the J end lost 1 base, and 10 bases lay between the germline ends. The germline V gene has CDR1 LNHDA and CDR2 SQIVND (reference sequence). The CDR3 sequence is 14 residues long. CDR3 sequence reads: CASRDSTSGNTIYF. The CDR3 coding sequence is TGTGCCAGTAGGGACAGCACTTCTGGAAACACCATATATTTT.

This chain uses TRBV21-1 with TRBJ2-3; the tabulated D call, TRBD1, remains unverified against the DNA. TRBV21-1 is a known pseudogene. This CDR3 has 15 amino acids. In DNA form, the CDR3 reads TGTGCCAGCAGCAAATGGGGCAGGGGAAAAGATACGCAGTATTTT. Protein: CASSKWGRGKDTQYF.

The CDR3: CASRSTYEQYF. In nucleotides, the CDR3 is TGTGCCAGCAGGTCAACCTACGAGCAGTACTTC. This chain uses TRBV28 with TRBJ2-7, with D unclear. Germline-derived CDR1 and CDR2 are MDHEN and SYDVKM. The V end was cut by 6 bases, the J end by 2 bases, with 5 bases between. This CDR3 spans 11 amino acids.

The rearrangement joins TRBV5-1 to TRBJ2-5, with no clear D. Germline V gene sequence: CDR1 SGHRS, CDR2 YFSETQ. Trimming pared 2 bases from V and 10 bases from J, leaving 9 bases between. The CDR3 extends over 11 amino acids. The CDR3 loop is CASSFDASQYF. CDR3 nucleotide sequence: TGCGCCAGCAGCTTTGATGCTAGCCAGTACTTC.

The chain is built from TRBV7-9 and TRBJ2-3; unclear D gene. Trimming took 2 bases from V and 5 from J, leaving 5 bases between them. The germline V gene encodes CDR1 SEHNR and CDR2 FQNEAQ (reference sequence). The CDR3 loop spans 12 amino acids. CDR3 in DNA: TGTGCCAGCAGCTTATCCGTAGATACGCAGTATTTT. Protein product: CASSLSVDTQYF.